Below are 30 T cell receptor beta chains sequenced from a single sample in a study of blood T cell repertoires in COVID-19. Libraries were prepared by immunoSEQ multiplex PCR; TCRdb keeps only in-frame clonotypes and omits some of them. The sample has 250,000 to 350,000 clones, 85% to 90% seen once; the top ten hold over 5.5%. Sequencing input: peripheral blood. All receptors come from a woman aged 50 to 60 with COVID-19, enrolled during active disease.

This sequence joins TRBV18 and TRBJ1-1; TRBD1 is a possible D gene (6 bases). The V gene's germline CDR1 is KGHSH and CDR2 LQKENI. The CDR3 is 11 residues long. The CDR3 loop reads CATGINTEAFF. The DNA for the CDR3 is TGTGCAACAGGGATAAACACTGAAGCTTTCTTT.

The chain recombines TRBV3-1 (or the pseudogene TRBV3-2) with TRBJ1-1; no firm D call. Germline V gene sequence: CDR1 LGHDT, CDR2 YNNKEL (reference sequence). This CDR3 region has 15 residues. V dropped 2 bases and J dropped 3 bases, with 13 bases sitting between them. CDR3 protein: CASSQSEREDTEAFF. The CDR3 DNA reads TGTGCCAGCAGCCAATCGGAACGGGAAGACACTGAAGCTTTCTTT.

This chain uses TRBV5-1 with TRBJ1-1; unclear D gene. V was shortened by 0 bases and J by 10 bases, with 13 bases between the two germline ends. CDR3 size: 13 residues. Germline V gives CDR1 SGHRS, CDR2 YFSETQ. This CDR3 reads CASSLGWQAGAFF. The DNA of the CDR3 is TGCGCCAGCAGCTTGGGTTGGCAGGCAGGAGCTTTCTTT.

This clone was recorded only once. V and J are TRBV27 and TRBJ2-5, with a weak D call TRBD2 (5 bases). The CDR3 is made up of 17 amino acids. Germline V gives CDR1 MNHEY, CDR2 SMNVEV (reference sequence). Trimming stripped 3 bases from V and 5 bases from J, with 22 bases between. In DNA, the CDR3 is TGTGCCAGCAGTTTCCTCGGTGGGCAGCGGTTAGCTGAGACCCAGTACTTC. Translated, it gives CASSFLGGQRLAETQYF.

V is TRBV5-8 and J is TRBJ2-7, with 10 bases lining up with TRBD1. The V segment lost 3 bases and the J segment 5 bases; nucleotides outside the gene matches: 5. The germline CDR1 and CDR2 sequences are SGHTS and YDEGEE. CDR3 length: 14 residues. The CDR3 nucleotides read TGTGCCAGCAGCTGGCCGACAGGGGGCGACGAGCAGTACTTC. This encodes CASSWPTGGDEQYF.

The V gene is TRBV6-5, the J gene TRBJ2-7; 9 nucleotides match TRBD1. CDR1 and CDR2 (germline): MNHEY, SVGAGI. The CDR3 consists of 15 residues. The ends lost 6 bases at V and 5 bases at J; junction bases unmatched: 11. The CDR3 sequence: CASRDRGGGTHEQYF. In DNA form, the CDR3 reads TGTGCCAGCAGGGACAGGGGTGGTGGTACCCACGAGCAGTACTTC.

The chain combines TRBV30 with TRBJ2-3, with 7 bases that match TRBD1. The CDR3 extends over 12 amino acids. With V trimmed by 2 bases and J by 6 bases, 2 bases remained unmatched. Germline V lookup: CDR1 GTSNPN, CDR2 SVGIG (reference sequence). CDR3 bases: TGTGCCTGGAGTACAGGGGCCGATACGCAGTATTTT. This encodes CAWSTGADTQYF.

CDR3 sequence: CASSHSGGVTGELFF. CDR3 nucleotide sequence: TGTGCCAGCAGCCATTCAGGGGGCGTAACCGGGGAGCTGTTTTTT. This chain uses TRBV7-9 with TRBJ2-2; 8 bases align to TRBD1. This CDR3 spans 15 amino acids. Trimming removed 5 bases from V and 5 bases from J; junction bases left unmatched: 7. Per germline, CDR1 SEHNR and CDR2 FQNEAQ (reference sequence).

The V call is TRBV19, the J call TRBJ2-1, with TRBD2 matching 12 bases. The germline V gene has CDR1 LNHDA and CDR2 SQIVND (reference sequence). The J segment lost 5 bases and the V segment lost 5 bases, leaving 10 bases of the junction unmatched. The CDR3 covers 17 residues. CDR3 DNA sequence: TGTGCCAGTAGTCGATATAAGGGACTAGCGGGTCACAATGAGCAGTTCTTC. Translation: CASSRYKGLAGHNEQFF.

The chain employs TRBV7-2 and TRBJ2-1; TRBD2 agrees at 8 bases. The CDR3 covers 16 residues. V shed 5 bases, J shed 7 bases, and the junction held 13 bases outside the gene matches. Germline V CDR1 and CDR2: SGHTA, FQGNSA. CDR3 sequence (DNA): TGTGCCAGCAGCGCTATTTCCGCGGGAGGCGGAAATGAGCAGTTCTTC. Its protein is CASSAISAGGGNEQFF.

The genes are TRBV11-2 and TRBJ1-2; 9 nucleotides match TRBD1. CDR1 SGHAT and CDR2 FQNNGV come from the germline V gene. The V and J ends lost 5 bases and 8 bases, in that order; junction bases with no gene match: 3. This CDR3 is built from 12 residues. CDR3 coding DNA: TGTGCCAGCAGCCCCGGGACAGGGGGCTACACCTTC. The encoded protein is CASSPGTGGYTF.

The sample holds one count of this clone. CDR3 sequence: CSASVEYEQYF. As DNA, the CDR3 is TGCAGTGCTAGTGTGGAGTACGAGCAGTACTTC. This sequence joins TRBV20-1 and TRBJ2-7; the D is unclear. V lost 3 bases and J lost 4, with 7 bases in between. The CDR3 extends over 11 amino acids. CDR1 and CDR2 from the germline V gene are DFQATT and SNEGSKA (reference sequence).

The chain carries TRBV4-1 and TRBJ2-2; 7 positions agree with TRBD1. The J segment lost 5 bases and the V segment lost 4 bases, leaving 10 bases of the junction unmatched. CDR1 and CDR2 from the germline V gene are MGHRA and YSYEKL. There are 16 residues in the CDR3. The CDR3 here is CASSPQPGQETGELFF. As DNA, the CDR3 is TGCGCCAGCAGCCCTCAACCCGGACAGGAAACCGGGGAGCTGTTTTTT.

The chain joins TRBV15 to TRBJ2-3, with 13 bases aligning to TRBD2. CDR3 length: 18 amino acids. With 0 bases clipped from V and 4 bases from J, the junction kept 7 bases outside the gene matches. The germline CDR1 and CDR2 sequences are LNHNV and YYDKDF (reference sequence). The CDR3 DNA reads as TGTGCCACCAGCAGAGATTTAACAACTAGCGGGAGGGCAGATACGCAGTATTTT. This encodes CATSRDLTTSGRADTQYF.

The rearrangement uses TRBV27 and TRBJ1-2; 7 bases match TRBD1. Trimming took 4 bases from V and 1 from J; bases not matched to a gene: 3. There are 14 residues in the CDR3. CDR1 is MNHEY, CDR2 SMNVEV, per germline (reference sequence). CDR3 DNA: TGTGCCAGCAGTTCCGGGACAGTTAACTATGGCTACACCTTC. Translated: CASSSGTVNYGYTF.

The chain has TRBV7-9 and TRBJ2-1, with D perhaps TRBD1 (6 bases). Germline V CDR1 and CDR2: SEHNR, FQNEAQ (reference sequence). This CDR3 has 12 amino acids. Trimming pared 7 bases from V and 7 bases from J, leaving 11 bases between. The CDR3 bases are TGTGCCAGCACCCAAACAGGGAATGAGCAGTTCTTC. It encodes CASTQTGNEQFF. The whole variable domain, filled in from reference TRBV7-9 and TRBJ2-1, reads DTGVSQNPRHKITKRGQNVTFRCDPISEHNRLYWYRQTLGQGPEFLTYFQNEAQLEKSRLLSDRFSAERPKGSFSTLEIQRTEQGDSAMYLCASTQTGNEQFFGPGTRLTVL.

The CDR3 loop is CAGASGSYNEQFF. The DNA for the CDR3 is TGTGCCGGAGCTAGCGGGAGTTACAATGAGCAGTTCTTC. The chain employs TRBV30 and TRBJ2-1, with 10 bases matching TRBD2. After removal of 8 bases from V and 4 bases from J, the junction contained 5 bases not matched to a gene. Germline V gene lookup returns CDR1 GTSNPN and CDR2 SVGIG (reference sequence). The CDR3 runs 13 residues. The full variable domain, rest sourced from reference TRBV30 and TRBJ2-1, is SQTIHQWPATLVQPVGSPLSLECTVEGTSNPNLYWYRQAAGRGLQLLFYSVGIGQISSEVPQNLSASRPQDRQFILSSKKLLLSDSGFYLCAGASGSYNEQFFGPGTRLTVL.

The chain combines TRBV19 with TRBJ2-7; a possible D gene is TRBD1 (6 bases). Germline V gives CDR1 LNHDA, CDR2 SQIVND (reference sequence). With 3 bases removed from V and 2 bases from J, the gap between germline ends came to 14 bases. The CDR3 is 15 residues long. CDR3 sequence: CASSMSTGHTYEQYF. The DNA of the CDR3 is TGTGCCAGTAGTATGTCAACGGGACATACCTACGAGCAGTACTTC.

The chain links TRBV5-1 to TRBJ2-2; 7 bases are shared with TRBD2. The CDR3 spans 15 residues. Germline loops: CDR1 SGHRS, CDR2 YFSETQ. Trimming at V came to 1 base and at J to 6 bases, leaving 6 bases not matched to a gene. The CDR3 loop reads CASSLLAGESGELFF. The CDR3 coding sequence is TGCGCCAGCAGCTTGTTGGCGGGAGAGTCCGGGGAGCTGTTTTTT.

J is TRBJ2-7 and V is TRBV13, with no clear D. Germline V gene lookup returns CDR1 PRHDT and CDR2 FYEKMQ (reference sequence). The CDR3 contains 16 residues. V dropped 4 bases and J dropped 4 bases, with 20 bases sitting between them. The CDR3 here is CASSSTRLVSRYEQYF. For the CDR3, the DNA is TGTGCCAGCAGCTCCACCCGCCTAGTATCGAGGTACGAGCAGTACTTC. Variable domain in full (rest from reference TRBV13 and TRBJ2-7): AAGVIQSPRHLIKEKRETATLKCYPIPRHDTVYWYQQGPGQDPQFLISFYEKMQSDKGSIPDRFSAQQFSDYHSELNMSSLELGDSALYFCASSSTRLVSRYEQYFGPGTRLTVT.

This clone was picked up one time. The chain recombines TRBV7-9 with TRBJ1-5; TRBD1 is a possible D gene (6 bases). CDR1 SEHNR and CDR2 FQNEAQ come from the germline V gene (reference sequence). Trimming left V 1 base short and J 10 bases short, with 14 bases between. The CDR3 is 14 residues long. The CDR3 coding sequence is TGTGCCAGCAGCTTAGAGGGCAGGGGCCGACCCCAGCATTTT. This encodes CASSLEGRGRPQHF.

CDR3: CASTSRQGVVNEQYF. DNA for the CDR3: TGTGCCAGTACCTCTCGACAGGGCGTCGTCAACGAGCAGTACTTC. J is TRBJ2-7 and V is TRBV19, with 7 bases matching TRBD1. Unmatched junction bases numbered 14, after V lost 7 bases and J lost 5 bases. Germline CDR1 is LNHDA and CDR2 is SQIVND (reference sequence). This CDR3 contains 15 residues.

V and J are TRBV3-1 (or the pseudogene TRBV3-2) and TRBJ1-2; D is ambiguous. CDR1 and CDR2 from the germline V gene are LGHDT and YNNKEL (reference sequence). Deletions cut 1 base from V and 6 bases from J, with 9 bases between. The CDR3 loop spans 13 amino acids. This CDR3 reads CASSQVLLHGYTF. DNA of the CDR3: TGTGCCAGCAGCCAAGTGTTACTTCATGGCTACACCTTC.

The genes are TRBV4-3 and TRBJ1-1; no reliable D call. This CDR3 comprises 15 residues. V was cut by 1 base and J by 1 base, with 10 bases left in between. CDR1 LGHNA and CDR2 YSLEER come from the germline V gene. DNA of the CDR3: TGCGCCAGCAGCCAAGGAGAGGACTGGAACACTGAAGCTTTCTTT. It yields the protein CASSQGEDWNTEAFF.

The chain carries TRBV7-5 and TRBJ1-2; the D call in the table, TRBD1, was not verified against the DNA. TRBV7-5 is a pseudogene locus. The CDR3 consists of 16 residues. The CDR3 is CVRSTLGDRINYGYTF. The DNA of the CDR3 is TGTGTCAGAAGCACTCTCGGGGACAGGATCAACTATGGCTACACCTTC.

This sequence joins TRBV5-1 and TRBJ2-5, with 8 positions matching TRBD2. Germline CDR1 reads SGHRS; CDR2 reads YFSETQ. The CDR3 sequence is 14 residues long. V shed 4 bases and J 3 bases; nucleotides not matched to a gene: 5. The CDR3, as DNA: TGCGCCAGCAGCGGCAATAGCGGGGAAGAGACCCAGTACTTC. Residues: CASSGNSGEETQYF.

This chain's CDR3 is CASRPGQRTSLSYNEQFF. The DNA of the CDR3 is TGTGCCAGTAGACCGGGACAAAGGACTAGCCTTTCCTACAATGAGCAGTTCTTC. The chain carries TRBV2 and TRBJ2-1, with 8 positions matching TRBD2. The V segment lost 9 bases and the J segment 1 base; nucleotides outside the gene matches: 17. Germline values: CDR1 SNHLY, CDR2 FYNNEI. The CDR3 extends over 18 amino acids.

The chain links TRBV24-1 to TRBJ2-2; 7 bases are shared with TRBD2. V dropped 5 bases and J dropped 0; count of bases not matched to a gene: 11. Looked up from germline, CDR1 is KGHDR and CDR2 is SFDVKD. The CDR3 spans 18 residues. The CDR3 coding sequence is TGTGCCACCAGTGGTTACACCCGGGGACTACCGAACACCGGGGAGCTGTTTTTT. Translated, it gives CATSGYTRGLPNTGELFF.

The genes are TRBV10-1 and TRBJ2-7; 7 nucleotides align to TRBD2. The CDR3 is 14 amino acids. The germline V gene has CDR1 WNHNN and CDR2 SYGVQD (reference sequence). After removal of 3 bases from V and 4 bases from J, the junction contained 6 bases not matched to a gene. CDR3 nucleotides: TGCGCCAGCAGTGATCAGCCACTAGCGTACGAGCAGTACTTC. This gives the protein CASSDQPLAYEQYF.

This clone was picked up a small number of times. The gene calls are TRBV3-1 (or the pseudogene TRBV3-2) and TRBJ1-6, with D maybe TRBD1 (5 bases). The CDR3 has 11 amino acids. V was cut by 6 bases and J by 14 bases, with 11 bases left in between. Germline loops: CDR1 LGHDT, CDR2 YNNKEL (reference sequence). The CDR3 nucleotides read TGTGCCAGCAGGGACCGGGGGGCCCTCCACTTT. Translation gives CASRDRGALHF.